The clone carrying this T cell receptor (beta chain) appeared many times. The antigen remains unidentified. This record comes from a study of shared clonotypes between healthy human individuals. The study's findings and limits: Even with large depth, rarefaction showed that sorted-subset sequencing was incomplete. Non-shared clonotypes showed lower generation probabilities than clonotypes common to all four donors.

Generated by immunoSEQ multiplex PCR, the TCRdb table keeps only in-frame clones and is missing some. This table has under 1,100,000 clones, around three quarters appearing once. Input material: memory CD4+ T cells from PBMCs. The subset is: CD45RA-negative fraction. The sequence came from a young man in good health. Some clones in this sample may be carry-over from other donors' samples.

The CDR3 sequence is CASSTGQGANTEAFF. The CDR3 DNA follows: TGCGCCAGCAGCACCGGACAGGGGGCTAACACTGAAGCTTTCTTT. This chain joins TRBV5-1 and TRBJ1-1, with 11 bases lining up with TRBD1. V shed 4 bases, J shed 2 bases, and the junction held 4 bases outside the gene matches. The CDR3 length is 15 residues. CDR1 is SGHRS and CDR2 is YFSETQ in the germline V gene.